Following are 10 T cell receptor beta chains from one sample sequenced in a study of radiation and T cells in renal cell carcinoma. The time point here: baseline pretreatment blood. Treatment reported: 15 Gy SBRT to primary tumor, nephrectomy 4 weeks later. TCRdb's table, derived via immunoSEQ multiplex PCR, lists solely in-frame clones and lacks some. The repertoire holds around 140,000 clones, with 70% to 90% as singletons. The sample in question was blood, obtained from a patient whose treatment included radiotherapy and nephrectomy. The source is a woman in her forties or fifties with renal cell carcinoma.

The chain links TRBV20-1 to TRBJ2-5; D is possibly TRBD1 (6 bases). This CDR3 spans 11 amino acids. The ends were cut back, 3 bases at V and 4 bases at J, with 6 bases in the middle. Germline V lookup: CDR1 DFQATT, CDR2 SNEGSKA (reference sequence). DNA for the CDR3: TGCAGTGCTAGGGACAGAGAGACCCAGTACTTC. It yields the protein CSARDRETQYF.

This sequence joins TRBV5-1 and TRBJ2-2; 10 nucleotides match TRBD1. The ends lost 3 bases at V and 7 bases at J; junction bases unmatched: 6. This CDR3 has 15 residues. Germline loops: CDR1 SGHRS, CDR2 YFSETQ. CDR3 sequence: CASSYSDRGNGELFF. The CDR3 nucleotides read TGCGCCAGCAGCTACTCGGACAGGGGGAACGGGGAGCTGTTTTTT.

V gene TRBV6-6 combines with J gene TRBJ2-2; possible D gene TRBD2, 5 bases. V was shortened by 6 bases and J by 3 bases, with 5 bases between the two germline ends. The CDR3 totals 12 residues. The germline V gene encodes CDR1 MNHNY and CDR2 SVGAGI (reference sequence). CDR3 protein: CASRDYTGELFF. Here the CDR3 DNA reads TGTGCCAGCAGGGACTACACCGGGGAGCTGTTTTTT.

The chain couples TRBV10-2 to TRBJ2-3; tentative D call: TRBD2 (6 bases). V lost 2 bases to trimming and J lost 14 bases, with 17 bases between them. This CDR3 contains 13 residues. Per germline, CDR1 WSHSY and CDR2 SAAADI. The chain's CDR3 is CASSEREATVLYF. The DNA of the CDR3 is TGCGCCAGCAGTGAGAGGGAGGCTACAGTTCTGTATTTT.

The chain has TRBV4-3 and TRBJ1-5; 8 bases align to TRBD1. CDR3 length: 16 residues. V lost 2 bases, J lost 9 bases, and 12 bases stayed unmatched. Germline V gene sequence: CDR1 LGHNA, CDR2 YSLEER. DNA for the CDR3: TGCGCCAGCAGCCAAACGCTGACAGGGGAGATTCGGCCCCAGCATTTT. Encoded protein: CASSQTLTGEIRPQHF.

In this sample, this clone turned up once. V and J are TRBV15 and TRBJ2-7, with D possibly being TRBD1 (6 bases). The CDR3 contains 13 residues. V was clipped by 4 bases and J by 3 bases, with 10 bases between them. Germline CDR1 reads LNHNV; CDR2 reads YYDKDF (reference sequence). The CDR3 coding sequence is TGTGCCACCAGCACCCGGACAGACTACGAGCAGTACTTC. It translates to CATSTRTDYEQYF.

The chain recombines TRBV19 with TRBJ1-2, with 11 bases fitting TRBD1. V shed 9 bases and J 4 bases; nucleotides not matched to a gene: 4. Germline V lookup: CDR1 LNHDA, CDR2 SQIVND (reference sequence). The CDR3 is 13 residues long. The DNA for the CDR3 is TGTGCCAGCCGGGACAGGGGGTTCTATGGCTACACCTTC. Protein sequence: CASRDRGFYGYTF.

This clone was observed a single time. The genes are TRBV5-4 and TRBJ1-3, with D possibly matching TRBD1 (5 bases). This CDR3 is built from 17 residues. Germline CDR1 and CDR2: SGHNT and YYREEE (reference sequence). V was trimmed by 4 bases and J by 2 bases, leaving 19 bases between them. This CDR3 is CASSPTLWGSTGNTIYF. The CDR3 DNA follows: TGTGCCAGCAGCCCTACCCTCTGGGGCTCGACTGGAAACACCATATATTTT.

The rearrangement joins TRBV7-2 to TRBJ1-2; a possible D gene is TRBD1 (6 bases). Trimming took off 3 bases at V and 5 bases at J, with 10 bases between the two ends. The CDR3 is 13 amino acids. CDR1 SGHTA and CDR2 FQGNSA come from the germline V gene. The CDR3 spells CASSLTGGYGYTF. The CDR3 DNA is TGTGCCAGCAGCTTGACAGGAGGATATGGCTACACCTTC.

The gene calls are TRBV7-9 and TRBJ1-3; D is uncertain. CDR3 length: 14 amino acids. V was clipped by 2 bases and J by 0 bases, with 5 bases between them. From germline, CDR1 is SEHNR and CDR2 FQNEAQ (reference sequence). As DNA, the CDR3 is TGTGCCAGCAGCTTATCAATCTCTGGAAACACCATATATTTT. Amino acid sequence: CASSLSISGNTIYF.